This T cell receptor beta chain was profiled in a study of intratumoral heterogeneity in liver cancer. The CDR3 totals 15 residues. Deletions cut 0 bases from V and 6 bases from J, with 14 bases between. From germline, CDR1 is SGHRS and CDR2 YFSETQ. Multiple geographically separated regions of the hepatocellular carcinoma nodule were sampled separately. Early-stage hepatocellular carcinoma patients were treatment-naïve prior to resection. Sampled areas showed no macroscopic necrosis or hemorrhage. On this clone: Antigen specificity is unknown.

Study observations and caveats: Tumor-infiltrating lymphocytes were acknowledged as under-represented in the sampling. Reportedly, regional differences in tumor-infiltrating lymphocyte burden estimated from RNA-seq held up under TCR sequencing.

TCRdb's copy holds only in-frame clones and misses some; the assay was immunoSEQ multiplex PCR. This table has under 6,500 clones, approximately 64% appearing once. This sequence was found in a woman in her sixties or seventies with hepatocellular carcinoma. This chain links TRBV5-1 with TRBJ2-3, with D perhaps matching TRBD2 (5 bases). The material was tumor tissue, obtained before any cancer treatment. The DNA for the CDR3 is TGCGCCAGCAGCTTGGCCGGCCTAGCAGCGGATACGCAGTATTTT. It encodes CASSLAGLAADTQYF. Complete variable domain (other parts from reference TRBV5-1 and TRBJ2-3): KAGVTQTPRYLIKTRGQQVTLSCSPISGHRSVSWYQQTPGQGLQFLFEYFSETQRNKGNFPGRFSGRQFSNSRSEMNVSTLELGDSALYLCASSLAGLAADTQYFGPGTRLTVL.